This T cell receptor beta chain stems from a study of blood T cell repertoires in COVID-19. Background on the study: Acute and convalescent COVID-19 samples came from the United States, Italy and Spain. PBMCs, B-cell-depleted T cells, or T cells were the source of the cDNA or gDNA that made up the material.

Germline assignment: CDR1 MNHEY and CDR2 SMNVEV (reference sequence). The V segment lost 2 bases and the J segment 10 bases; nucleotides outside the gene matches: 1. There are 13 residues in the CDR3. Per the original methods: Using reference gene primer amplification, nucleated cell counts were estimated. Sequencing used immunoSEQ multiplex PCR; TCRdb keeps in-frame clones, though not all of them. For V, J and clone size, that table is used; D and trimming come from the DNA. The sample gives under 95,000 clones, approximately 80% of which show up once; approximately 10% is in the top ten. The sequenced sample was peripheral blood. The V gene is TRBV27, the J gene TRBJ1-6; 8 nucleotides line up with TRBD1. This TCR was recovered from a man aged 70 or older with acute or convalescent COVID-19. The CDR3: CASSLDRGSPLHF. The DNA of the CDR3 is TGTGCCAGCAGTTTAGACAGGGGATCACCCCTCCACTTT.